The 7 T cell receptor beta chains below all came from one sample that was sequenced in a study of T cells in Graves' hyperthyroidism and ophthalmopathy. Template material for amplifying TCR beta CDR3 regions consisted of RNA transcripts. The primer set for the first-round RT-PCR of the TCR CDR3 was HTBI. One entry per CDR3 protein results from TCRdb running MiXCR on the multiplex PCR reads. This sample has around 420,000 distinct CDR3 sequences, with roughly an eighth found just once. Sequencing input: blood. These receptors originate from a woman aged 18-30 years with Graves' hyperthyroidism.

This clonotype was counted at least ten times. The rearrangement uses TRBV2 and TRBJ2-7; 7 bases map to TRBD2. Germline trimming cut 2 bases from V and 5 bases from J; bases unmatched to any gene: 12. This CDR3 spans 16 amino acids. CDR1 and CDR2 (germline): SNHLY, FYNNEI. The CDR3 is CASSERGRAQVDEQYF. Here the CDR3 DNA reads TGTGCCAGCAGTGAACGAGGGAGGGCCCAGGTAGACGAGCAGTACTTC.

This clonotype was detected many times. V usage is TRBV5-1 and J usage is TRBJ2-7; TRBD1 is a possible D gene (5 bases). CDR1 and CDR2 from the germline V gene are SGHRS and YFSETQ. The CDR3 has 14 residues. V lost 0 bases, J lost 5 bases, and 12 bases lay in between. The CDR3 coding sequence is TGCGCCAGCAGCTTGGAGCCAGGGAAACACGAGCAGTACTTC. Encoded protein: CASSLEPGKHEQYF. Full variable domain (outside the CDR3, taken from reference TRBV5-1 and TRBJ2-7): KAGVTQTPRYLIKTRGQQVTLSCSPISGHRSVSWYQQTPGQGLQFLFEYFSETQRNKGNFPGRFSGRQFSNSRSEMNVSTLELGDSALYLCASSLEPGKHEQYFGPGTRLTVT.

This clonotype was seen repeatedly, ten times or more. The chain joins TRBV7-9 to TRBJ2-7; 14 bases map to TRBD2. Germline trimming cut 5 bases from V and 2 bases from J; bases unmatched to any gene: 5. The CDR3 covers 16 residues. Germline V lookup: CDR1 SEHNR, CDR2 FQNEAQ (reference sequence). The CDR3 DNA reads TGTGCCAGCAGCCCGGGACTAGCGGGGGAAACCTACGAGCAGTACTTC. Its translation is CASSPGLAGETYEQYF.

This chain connects TRBV5-8 to TRBJ2-3, with TRBD1 matching over 10 bases. Per the germline V gene, CDR1 is SGHTS and CDR2 is YDEGEE. After removal of 0 bases from V and 4 bases from J, the junction contained 2 bases not matched to a gene. The CDR3 consists of 15 residues. Written as DNA, the CDR3 is TGTGCCAGCAGCTTGGGACAGGGGGCTTCAGATACGCAGTATTTT. It specifies CASSLGQGASDTQYF.

This clonotype turned up a few times. V gene TRBV5-1 combines with J gene TRBJ2-7, with 8 bases lining up with TRBD1. The CDR3 contains 14 residues. Germline V gene data show CDR1 as SGHRS and CDR2 as YFSETQ. After removal of 4 bases from V and 3 bases from J, the junction contained 6 bases not matched to a gene. The DNA for the CDR3 is TGCGCCAGCAGCGCTGACAGGGGTGGCTACGAGCAGTACTTC. It is translated as CASSADRGGYEQYF.

This clonotype occurred many times. The rearrangement links TRBV6-1 to TRBJ2-2, with D hard to call. CDR3 length: 13 amino acids. Germline V gene lookup returns CDR1 MNHNS and CDR2 SASEGT. The ends were cut back, 8 bases at V and 1 base at J, with 8 bases in the middle. Here the CDR3 DNA reads TGTGCCAGCGGGCAAAAGAACACCGGGGAGCTGTTTTTT. As protein: CASGQKNTGELFF.

This clonotype was detected ten times or more. The rearrangement joins TRBV28 to TRBJ1-3; D is possibly TRBD1 (5 bases). Between the trimmed V and J ends, which lost 5 bases and 0 bases, there was a span of 11 bases. This CDR3 is built from 15 residues. CDR1 is MDHEN and CDR2 is SYDVKM in the germline V gene. CDR3 amino acids: CASSPDSTSGNTIYF. The CDR3 DNA reads as TGTGCCAGCAGTCCCGACAGTACCTCTGGAAACACCATATATTTT.